Shown below are 20 T cell receptor beta chains from a single sample sequenced in a study of T-cell memory formation after mild COVID-19. One entry per CDR3 protein, called by TCRdb with MiXCR from the 5' RACE reads. Of roughly 340,000 distinct CDR3 sequences listed, about 20% are singletons. The sequencing input was PBMCs or a T cell subset sorted from them (not recorded which). These receptors came from a young man who had mild COVID-19 (a few samples of this study predate the infection). Cell type and time point are not known.

This clonotype was recorded a few times. This chain connects TRBV12-3 or TRBV12-4 to TRBJ1-6; maybe TRBD1 (6 bases). Trimming removed 8 bases from V and 8 bases from J, with 16 bases in between. This CDR3 spans 14 amino acids. CDR3 sequence: CASGQQGSDSPLHF. In DNA, the CDR3 is TGTGCCAGCGGACAACAGGGTTCGGATTCACCCCTCCACTTT.

This clonotype was seen a handful of times. This sequence joins TRBV7-2 and TRBJ1-2, with TRBD1 as a possible D gene (5 bases). Germline assignment: CDR1 SGHTA and CDR2 FQGNSA. V shed 0 bases and J shed 6 bases, with 8 bases lying between them. The CDR3 consists of 13 residues. CDR3 loop: CASSLAGEHGYTF. The CDR3 bases are TGTGCCAGCAGCTTAGCAGGGGAACATGGCTACACCTTC.

This CDR3 is CASSWKTGTGANVLTF. The CDR3 DNA follows: TGTGCCAGCAGCTGGAAGACAGGGACCGGGGCCAACGTCCTGACTTTC. The chain carries TRBV5-4 and TRBJ2-6; 7 positions agree with TRBD1. This CDR3 has 16 residues. Germline V gene sequence: CDR1 SGHNT, CDR2 YYREEE (reference sequence). V lost 3 bases and J lost 4; bases outside the gene matches: 7.

The J gene is TRBJ1-5, the V gene TRBV28, with 9 nucleotides matching TRBD1. CDR1 and CDR2 (germline): MDHEN, SYDVKM. V lost 7 bases and J lost 6; bases outside the gene matches: 16. The CDR3 length is 17 residues. The CDR3 DNA reads TGTGCCAGCAATACACCGGGACAGGGTCTCCAGGGTCAGCCCCAGCATTTT. Translated, it gives CASNTPGQGLQGQPQHF.

This clonotype was seen only a few times. The chain combines TRBV5-1 with TRBJ1-2, with TRBD1 identical over 8 bases. V shed 4 bases and J 7 bases; nucleotides not matched to a gene: 18. CDR1 is SGHRS, CDR2 YFSETQ, per germline. The CDR3 has 17 amino acids. CDR3 nucleotide sequence: TGCGCCAGCAGCCCTGAATTGGGTCTCAGGGGGCGAAGTGGCTACACCTTC. It yields the protein CASSPELGLRGRSGYTF.

This clonotype was picked up many times. V gene TRBV12-3 or TRBV12-4 combines with J gene TRBJ1-4, with 8 nucleotides matching TRBD1. This CDR3 contains 14 residues. The J segment lost 7 bases and the V segment lost 6 bases, leaving 7 bases of the junction unmatched. This chain's CDR3 is CASRHSGGSEKLFF. DNA for the CDR3: TGTGCCAGCAGACACTCAGGGGGCAGTGAAAAACTGTTTTTT.

In this sample, this clonotype turned up a few times. The chain employs TRBV13 and TRBJ2-3; no definite D call. The CDR3 loop spans 15 amino acids. CDR1 is PRHDT and CDR2 is FYEKMQ in the germline V gene (reference sequence). V was clipped by 5 bases and J by 2 bases, with 14 bases between them. CDR3 residues: CASSLRMAYTDTQYF. In nucleotides, the CDR3 is TGTGCCAGCAGCCTGCGGATGGCCTACACAGATACGCAGTATTTT.

The chain uses TRBV5-1 and TRBJ1-3; no clear D gene. The ends were cut back, 5 bases at V and 4 bases at J, with 13 bases in the middle. Germline V gives CDR1 SGHRS, CDR2 YFSETQ. This CDR3 has 14 amino acids. The CDR3 sequence: CASRFWSGGNTIYF. The CDR3 bases are TGCGCCAGCAGATTTTGGTCCGGGGGAAACACCATATATTTT.

The chain recombines TRBV28 with TRBJ2-3, with D uncertain. The CDR3 runs 14 residues. V lost 1 base, J lost 1 base, and 6 bases lay in between. The V gene's germline CDR1 is MDHEN and CDR2 SYDVKM. CDR3 DNA: TGTGCCAGCAGTTTATCACAGCGCACAGATACGCAGTATTTT. Its protein product is CASSLSQRTDTQYF.

The chain combines TRBV4-1 with TRBJ1-5, with a tentative D call TRBD1 (5 bases). With 2 bases removed from V and 3 bases from J, the gap between germline ends came to 8 bases. CDR3 length: 14 residues. In germline, CDR1 is MGHRA, CDR2 YSYEKL. This chain's CDR3 is CASSQTGNNQPQHF. The CDR3 coding sequence is TGCGCCAGCAGCCAAACAGGCAACAATCAGCCCCAGCATTTT.

The genes are TRBV7-2 and TRBJ2-2; D may match TRBD1 or TRBD2 (5 bases each). The CDR3 length is 16 residues. CDR1 SGHTA and CDR2 FQGNSA come from the germline V gene. V was cut by 1 base and J by 3 bases, with 12 bases left in between. CDR3 in DNA: TGTGCCAGCAGCTTAGTAGTGGGGGAGTACACCGGGGAGCTGTTTTTT. Translation gives CASSLVVGEYTGELFF.

This clonotype was seen only once. Germline and junction disagree at one end, which may indicate a read error. The chain carries TRBV29-1 and TRBJ2-5, with D perhaps given as TRBD1 or TRBD2 (6 bases each). This CDR3 comprises 14 residues. Germline loops: CDR1 SQVTM, CDR2 ANQGSEA. CDR3 DNA: TGCAGAGTTGAAGGGGGGCCTAGTATAGAGACCCAGTACTTC. This translates into CRVEGGPSIETQYF.

The genes are TRBV29-1 and TRBJ2-7, with D perhaps TRBD2 (5 bases). This CDR3 spans 13 amino acids. V was cut by 7 bases and J by 2 bases, with 15 bases left in between. The germline V gene encodes CDR1 SQVTM and CDR2 ANQGSEA. The CDR3 coding sequence is TGCAGCGGACCGGGGATACCTACCTACGAGCAGTACTTC. Its protein is CSGPGIPTYEQYF.

The gene calls are TRBV15 and TRBJ2-7; no definite D call. Germline V gene sequence: CDR1 LNHNV, CDR2 YYDKDF (reference sequence). There are 13 residues in the CDR3. Trimming took off 2 bases at V and 12 bases at J, with 17 bases between the two ends. CDR3 DNA sequence: TGTGCCACCAGCAGATCGAGTGCGACACCACCGTACTTC. It codes for CATSRSSATPPYF.

The chain employs TRBV24-1 and TRBJ2-1, with D perhaps matching TRBD2 (7 bases). Germline lookup yields CDR1 KGHDR and CDR2 SFDVKD. This CDR3 contains 14 residues. With 5 bases removed from V and 4 bases from J, the gap between germline ends came to 11 bases. The CDR3 loop reads CATSAGEGYNEQFF. CDR3 coding DNA: TGTGCCACCAGTGCAGGGGAGGGATACAATGAGCAGTTCTTC.

The chain couples TRBV7-8 to TRBJ2-3, with D uncertain. This CDR3 is 16 amino acids long. Between the trimmed V and J ends, which lost 10 bases and 2 bases, there was a span of 22 bases. Germline CDR1 is SGHVS and CDR2 is FQNEAQ. CDR3: CAISLGNSSITDTQYF. In nucleotides, the CDR3 is TGTGCCATCTCGCTTGGTAACAGCTCCATCACAGATACGCAGTATTTT.

This clonotype was picked up one time. V and J are TRBV7-2 and TRBJ2-7; D is unclear. CDR1 is SGHTA and CDR2 is FQGNSA in the germline V gene. V was shortened by 1 base and J by 7 bases, with 11 bases between the two germline ends. The CDR3 length is 13 residues. The CDR3 protein is CASSLGPVGEQYV. The CDR3 region has the DNA TGTGCCAGCAGCTTAGGTCCCGTGGGGGAGCAGTACGTC.

This clonotype was picked up a small number of times. The chain carries TRBV12-3 or TRBV12-4 and TRBJ2-3, with D possibly matching TRBD2 (5 bases). Between the trimmed V and J ends, which lost 5 bases and 3 bases, there was a span of 9 bases. CDR3 length: 13 amino acids. CDR3 in DNA: TGTGCCAGCAGTATAAGAGGGACAGATACGCAGTATTTT. It specifies CASSIRGTDTQYF.

This chain links TRBV3-1 with TRBJ2-7; 10 bases agree with TRBD1. Per the germline V gene, CDR1 is LGHDT and CDR2 is YNNKEL (reference sequence). The CDR3 covers 14 residues. J gave up 2 bases and V 6 bases, and 4 bases lay outside the gene matches. CDR3 protein: CASRRQGAAYEQYF. In DNA, the CDR3 is TGTGCCAGCAGGCGACAGGGGGCCGCCTACGAGCAGTACTTC.

This clonotype was counted between two and nine times. The chain combines TRBV7-2 with TRBJ2-2, with D possibly called TRBD1 or TRBD2 (5 bases each). V lost 3 bases and J 4 bases, leaving 15 bases between the germline ends. The CDR3 totals 16 residues. In germline, CDR1 is SGHTA, CDR2 FQGNSA. The CDR3: CASSLGGGTFTGELFF. CDR3 sequence (DNA): TGTGCCAGCAGCTTGGGTGGGGGAACGTTCACCGGGGAGCTGTTTTTT.